Listed here is a single T cell receptor (beta chain). The entry originates in a study of graft-versus-host responses after intestinal transplantation. Only in-frame clones appear in the TCRdb table, and some are missing; sequencing was by immunoSEQ multiplex PCR. The table shows 8,600 or so clones, with 27% occurring only once. There were approximately 200,000 CFSE-labeled responder cells plated together with approximately 200,000 irradiated, violet-dye-labeled stimulator cells. Between the trimmed V and J ends, which lost 8 bases and 3 bases, there was a span of 11 bases. The germline V gene encodes CDR1 MNHEY and CDR2 SVGAGI. There are 12 residues in the CDR3.

The sequences come from alloreactive CD8+ T cells from a mixed lymphocyte reaction culture, collected before transplantation. Sample subset: CFSE-low proliferating T cells sorted from roughly six-day pre-transplant mixed lymphocyte reaction (GvH or HvG direction). The gene calls are TRBV6-5 and TRBJ2-7; D is perhaps TRBD2 (5 bases). This sequence originates from a human patient who was an organ donor for intestinal transplantation. CDR3 sequence: CASGSVDYEQYF. The CDR3 DNA sequence: TGTGCCAGCGGTAGCGTCGACTACGAGCAGTACTTC.